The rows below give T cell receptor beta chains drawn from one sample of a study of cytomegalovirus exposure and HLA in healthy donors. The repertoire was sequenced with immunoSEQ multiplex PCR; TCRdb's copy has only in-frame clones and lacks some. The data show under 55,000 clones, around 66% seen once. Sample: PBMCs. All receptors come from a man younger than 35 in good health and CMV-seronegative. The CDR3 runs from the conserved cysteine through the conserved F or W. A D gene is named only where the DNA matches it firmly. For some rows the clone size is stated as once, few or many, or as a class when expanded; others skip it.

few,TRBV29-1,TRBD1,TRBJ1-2,CSVGTANYGYTF,TGCAGCGTAGGGACAGCGAACTATGGCTACACCTTC
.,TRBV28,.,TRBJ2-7,CASSLVGSEQYF,TGTGCCAGCAGTTTGGTAGGGAGCGAGCAGTACTTC
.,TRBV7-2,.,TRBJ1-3,CASSLSLGTRASGNTIYF,TGTGCCAGCAGCTTATCGTTGGGGACTAGGGCCTCTGGAAACACCATATATTTT
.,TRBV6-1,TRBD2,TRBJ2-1,CASSGRWRLAGTHSYNEQFF,TGTGCCAGCAGTGGGCGATGGCGACTAGCGGGTACCCACTCCTACAATGAGCAGTTCTTC
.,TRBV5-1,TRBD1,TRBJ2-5,CASSLGDRGETQYF,TGCGCCAGCAGCTTGGGGGACAGGGGGGAGACCCAGTACTTC
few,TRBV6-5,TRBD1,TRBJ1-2,CASRPQGADGYTF,TGTGCCAGCAGACCCCAGGGGGCGGACGGCTACACCTTC
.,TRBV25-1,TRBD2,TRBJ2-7,CASSEGGRAYEQYF,TGTGCCAGCAGTGAGGGAGGGAGGGCGTACGAGCAGTACTTC
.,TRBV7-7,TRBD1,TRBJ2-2,CASSLGDRAQTGELFF,TGTGCTAGCAGCTTAGGGGACAGAGCCCAGACCGGGGAGCTGTTTTTT
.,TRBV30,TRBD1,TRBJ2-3,CAWKRPGGSDTQYF,TGTGCCTGGAAAAGGCCAGGGGGATCAGATACGCAGTATTTT
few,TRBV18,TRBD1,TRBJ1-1,CASGGTANTEAFF,TGTGCCAGCGGCGGGACAGCGAACACTGAAGCTTTCTTT
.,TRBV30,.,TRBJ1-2,CAWTSWGGRGYTF,TGTGCCTGGACTTCTTGGGGGGGTCGAGGCTACACCTTC
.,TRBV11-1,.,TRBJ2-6,CASSSLSSGANVLTF,TGTGCCAGCAGCTCCCTTAGTTCTGGGGCCAACGTCCTGACTTTC
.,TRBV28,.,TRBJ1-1,CASSLFGENTEAFF,TGTGCCAGCAGCCTCTTCGGGGAGAACACTGAAGCTTTCTTT
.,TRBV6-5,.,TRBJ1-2,CASSTVNYGYTF,TGTGCCAGCAGTACAGTAAACTATGGCTACACCTTC
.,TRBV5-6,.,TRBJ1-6,CASRNRQLSSYNSPLHF,TGTGCCAGCAGAAATAGACAGTTAAGCTCCTATAATTCACCCCTCCACTTT
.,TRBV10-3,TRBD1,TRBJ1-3,CAISQVWDRGGISGNTIYF,TGTGCCATCAGTCAGGTGTGGGACAGGGGGGGGATCTCTGGAAACACCATATATTTT
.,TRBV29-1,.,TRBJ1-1,CSVASGNTEAFF,TGCAGCGTTGCTTCCGGGAACACTGAAGCTTTCTTT
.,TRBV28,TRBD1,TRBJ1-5,CASSLGQGEQPQHF,TGTGCCAGCAGTTTAGGACAGGGAGAACAGCCCCAGCATTTT
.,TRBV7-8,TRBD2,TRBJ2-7,CASSLVSGRTYEQYF,TGTGCCAGCAGCTTAGTAAGCGGGAGGACTTACGAGCAGTACTTC
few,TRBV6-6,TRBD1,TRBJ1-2,CASSADRGLVYGYTF,TGTGCCAGCAGTGCGGACAGGGGTTTGGTCTATGGCTACACCTTC
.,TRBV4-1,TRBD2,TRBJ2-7,CASSQTAGGPYEQYF,TGCGCCAGCAGCCAAACGGCGGGAGGCCCCTACGAGCAGTACTTC
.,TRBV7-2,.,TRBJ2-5,CASSLSYGETQYF,TGTGCCAGCAGCTTATCGTACGGAGAGACCCAGTACTTC
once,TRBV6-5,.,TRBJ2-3,CASRRDLAPLGTQYF,TGTGCCAGCAGGAGGGACTTGGCGCCCCTAGGTACGCAGTATTTT
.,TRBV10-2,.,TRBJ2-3,CASSDLATDTQYF,TGCGCCAGCAGTGACCTGGCCACAGATACGCAGTATTTT
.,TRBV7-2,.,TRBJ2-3,CASSPRPDTQYF,TGTGCCAGCAGCCCGCGGCCGGATACGCAGTATTTT
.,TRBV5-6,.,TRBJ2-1,CASSPELDETYNEQFF,TGTGCCAGCAGCCCTGAGTTAGATGAGACCTACAATGAGCAGTTCTTC
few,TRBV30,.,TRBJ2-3,CAWSILLDTQYF,TGTGCCTGGAGTATACTTTTAGATACGCAGTATTTT
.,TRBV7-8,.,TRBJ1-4,CASSLRLNEEKLFF,TGTGCCAGCAGCCTCAGACTCAATGAGGAAAAACTGTTTTTT
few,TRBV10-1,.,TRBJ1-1,CASSIGLGTEAFF,TGCGCCAGCAGCATTGGCCTCGGGACTGAAGCTTTCTTT
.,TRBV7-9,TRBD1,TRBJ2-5,CASSSRTGGPQYF,TGTGCCAGCAGCTCTCGGACAGGGGGCCCCCAGTACTTC
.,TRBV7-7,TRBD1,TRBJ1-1,CASSAITGQGDYGAFF,TGTGCTAGCAGCGCTATTACCGGACAGGGCGATTATGGAGCTTTCTTT
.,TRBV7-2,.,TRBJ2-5,CASSLGRELKETQYF,TGTGCCAGCAGCTTAGGGAGGGAATTAAAAGAGACCCAGTACTTC
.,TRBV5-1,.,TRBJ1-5,CASSPGAGVYSNQPQHF,TGCGCCAGCAGCCCCGGAGCGGGAGTCTATAGCAATCAGCCCCAGCATTTT
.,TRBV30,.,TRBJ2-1,CAWSDLGGNEQFF,TGTGCCTGGAGTGACTTGGGGGGTAATGAGCAGTTCTTC
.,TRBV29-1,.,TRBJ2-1,CSDGGQFF,TGCAGCGACGGGGGGCAGTTCTTC
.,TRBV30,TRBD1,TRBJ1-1,CAWGTGGLWYTEAFF,TGTGCCTGGGGGACAGGGGGCTTGTGGTACACTGAAGCTTTCTTT
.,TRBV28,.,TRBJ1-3,CASRPGGSGNTIYF,TGTGCCAGCAGGCCCGGGGGCTCTGGAAACACCATATATTTT
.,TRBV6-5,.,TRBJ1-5,CASSYSQGSNQPQHF,TGTGCCAGCAGTTACTCACAGGGAAGCAATCAGCCCCAGCATTTT
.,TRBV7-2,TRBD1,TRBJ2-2,CASSPDRGRTGELFF,TGTGCCAGCAGTCCGGACAGGGGTAGGACCGGGGAGCTGTTTTTT
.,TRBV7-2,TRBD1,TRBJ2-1,CASRGQGSYNEQFF,TGTGCCAGCAGGGGACAGGGATCCTACAATGAGCAGTTCTTC
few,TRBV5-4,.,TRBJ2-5,CASSSWGRDQETQYF,TGTGCCAGCAGCAGCTGGGGCAGGGACCAAGAGACCCAGTACTTC
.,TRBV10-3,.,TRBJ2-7,CAISESITVTYEQYF,TGTGCCATCAGTGAGTCGATTACAGTTACCTACGAGCAGTACTTC
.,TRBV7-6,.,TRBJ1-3,CASSLSGGSGNTIYF,TGTGCCAGCAGCCTCTCAGGAGGTTCTGGAAACACCATATATTTT
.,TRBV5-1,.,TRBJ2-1,CASSPWMDNYNEQFF,TGCGCCAGCAGCCCATGGATGGACAATTACAATGAGCAGTTCTTC
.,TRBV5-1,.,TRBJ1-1,CASSLIQGYEAFF,TGCGCCAGCAGCTTGATTCAGGGCTATGAAGCTTTCTTT
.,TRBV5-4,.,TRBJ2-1,CASSFLNNEQFF,TGTGCCAGCAGCTTCCTTAACAATGAGCAGTTCTTC
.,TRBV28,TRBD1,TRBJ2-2,CASSSGQGGTGELFF,TGTGCCAGCAGTTCAGGACAGGGCGGCACCGGGGAGCTGTTTTTT
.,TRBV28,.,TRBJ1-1,CASKGPYTEAFF,TGTGCCAGCAAGGGGCCGTACACTGAAGCTTTCTTT
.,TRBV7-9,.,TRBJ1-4,CASSQIGVEKLFF,TGTGCCAGCAGCCAAATCGGGGTTGAGAAACTGTTTTTT
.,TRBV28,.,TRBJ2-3,CASSFLSTDTQYF,TGTGCCAGCAGTTTTTTAAGCACAGATACGCAGTATTTT
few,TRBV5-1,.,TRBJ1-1,CASSRSGGANTEAFF,TGCGCCAGCAGCCGGTCGGGGGGGGCGAACACTGAAGCTTTCTTT
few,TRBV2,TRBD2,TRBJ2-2,CASSEVAGETGELFF,TGTGCCAGCAGTGAAGTAGCGGGGGAGACCGGGGAGCTGTTTTTT
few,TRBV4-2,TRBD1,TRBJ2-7,CASSHGTGRYEQYF,TGTGCCAGCAGCCACGGGACAGGGCGTTACGAGCAGTACTTC
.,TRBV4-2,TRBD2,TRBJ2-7,CASSPRLAVSYEQYF,TGTGCCAGCAGCCCCCGACTAGCGGTCTCCTACGAGCAGTACTTC
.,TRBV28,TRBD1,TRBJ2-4,CASSPGTGGMNIQYF,TGTGCCAGCAGTCCCGGGACAGGGGGCATGAACATTCAGTACTTC
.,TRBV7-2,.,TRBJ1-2,CASSLGQNYGYTF,TGTGCCAGCAGCTTAGGACAGAACTATGGCTACACCTTC
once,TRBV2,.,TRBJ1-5,CASRGTQGGQPQHF,TGTGCCAGTAGGGGTACACAGGGCGGTCAGCCCCAGCATTTT
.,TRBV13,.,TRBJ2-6,CASSLYSGANVLTF,TGTGCCAGCAGCCTTTACTCTGGGGCCAACGTCCTGACTTTC
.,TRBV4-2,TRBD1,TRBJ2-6,CASSPGQGAGANVLTF,TGTGCCAGCAGCCCGGGACAGGGGGCCGGGGCCAACGTCCTGACTTTC
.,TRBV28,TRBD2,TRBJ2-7,CASMTLADDSYEQYF,TGTGCCAGCATGACCCTAGCGGATGACTCCTACGAGCAGTACTTC